A single sample is the source of the 29 T cell receptor beta chains below, sequenced in a study of blood T cell repertoires in COVID-19. Here immunoSEQ multiplex PCR was the method, and the copy in TCRdb shows in-frame clones only, minus some. The sample contains under 250,000 clones, 88% of which appear only once. What was sequenced was PBMCs or T cells enriched from blood (not recorded which). The receptors were gathered from a woman aged 30 to 39 who had been exposed to COVID-19.

The J gene is TRBJ2-3, the V gene TRBV4-2; 7 nucleotides agree with TRBD2. V was pared by 0 bases and J by 2 bases, with 8 bases of the junction left unmatched. Germline CDR1 LGHNA, CDR2 YNFKEQ. This CDR3 has 17 amino acids. The CDR3 loop is CASSQDEGLGLTDTQYF. The CDR3 nucleotides read TGTGCCAGCAGCCAAGATGAAGGACTAGGGCTCACAGATACGCAGTATTTT.

The V call is TRBV7-9, the J call TRBJ1-2; TRBD1 agrees at 10 bases. Germline V gene lookup returns CDR1 SEHNR and CDR2 FQNEAQ (reference sequence). J lost 6 bases, V lost 8 bases, and 6 bases had no gene match. The CDR3 runs to 13 residues. The CDR3 DNA sequence: TGTGCCAGCGCCCGGACAGGGGGAGATGGCTACACCTTC. It encodes CASARTGGDGYTF.

The rearrangement links TRBV5-5 to TRBJ1-1; unclear D gene. V lost 2 bases to trimming and J lost 8 bases, with 10 bases between them. Germline loops: CDR1 SGHKS, CDR2 YYEKEE (reference sequence). CDR3 length equals 12 residues. CDR3 sequence (DNA): TGTGCCAGCAGCTTACGACTCCGGGAAGCTTTCTTT. Its translation is CASSLRLREAFF. Using reference TRBV5-5 and TRBJ1-1 for the parts outside the CDR3, the full variable domain is DAGVTQSPTHLIKTRGQQVTLRCSPISGHKSVSWYQQVLGQGPQFIFQYYEKEERGRGNFPDRFSARQFPNYSSELNVNALLLGDSALYLCASSLRLREAFFGQGTRLTVV.

This chain connects TRBV19 to TRBJ1-5; no clear D gene. This CDR3 is built from 15 residues. V was shortened by 0 bases and J by 0 bases, with 6 bases between the two germline ends. The germline V gene encodes CDR1 LNHDA and CDR2 SQIVND (reference sequence). The CDR3 loop reads CASSIEASSNQPQHF. CDR3 bases: TGTGCCAGTAGTATAGAGGCCAGTAGCAATCAGCCCCAGCATTTT. Full variable domain (rest looked up from reference TRBV19 and TRBJ1-5): DGGITQSPKYLFRKEGQNVTLSCEQNLNHDAMYWYRQDPGQGLRLIYYSQIVNDFQKGDIAEGYSVSREKKESFPLTVTSAQKNPTAFYLCASSIEASSNQPQHFGDGTRLSIL.

The gene calls are TRBV1 and TRBJ2-2; the DNA was not used to check the table's D call, TRBD2. TRBV1 is designated a pseudogene. The CDR3 is 16 residues long. CDR3 in DNA: TGCACCAGCAGCCAAGTAGCGGGAGAGGTAGCCGGGGAGCTGTTTTTT. This encodes CTSSQVAGEVAGELFF.

The chain couples TRBV5-6 to TRBJ2-2, with a tentative D call TRBD1 (5 bases). CDR1 and CDR2 from the germline V gene are SGHDT and YYEEEE. V was cut by 4 bases and J by 1 base, with 14 bases left in between. The CDR3 runs 16 residues. CDR3 DNA: TGTGCCAGCAGCCTGGGGCTTGTGTTGAACACCGGGGAGCTGTTTTTT. It specifies CASSLGLVLNTGELFF.

The rearrangement uses TRBV4-1 and TRBJ2-3; tentatively, D is TRBD2 (5 bases). Trimming took off 4 bases at V and 1 base at J, with 6 bases between the two ends. This CDR3 comprises 13 residues. CDR1 MGHRA and CDR2 YSYEKL come from the germline V gene. The CDR3 coding sequence is TGCGCCAGCAGCCGAGCGGGCACAGATACGCAGTATTTT. Protein sequence: CASSRAGTDTQYF.

The chain is built from TRBV5-4 and TRBJ1-4; D call uncertain. Trimming shortened V by 2 bases and J by 6 bases, and 11 bases separated the two germline ends. The CDR3 is 14 residues long. Germline loops: CDR1 SGHNT, CDR2 YYREEE (reference sequence). CDR3 nucleotide sequence: TGTGCCAGCAGCTTAAGCGGGGTGGATGAAAAACTGTTTTTT. As protein: CASSLSGVDEKLFF.

The chain links TRBV27 to TRBJ1-1, with 9 bases lining up with TRBD1. This CDR3 is 14 amino acids long. After removal of 4 bases from V and 3 bases from J, the junction contained 3 bases not matched to a gene. From germline, CDR1 is MNHEY and CDR2 SMNVEV (reference sequence). CDR3 in DNA: TGTGCCAGCAGTTGGGACAGGGTGGACACTGAAGCTTTCTTT. The encoded protein is CASSWDRVDTEAFF.

The V gene is TRBV30, the J gene TRBJ2-5, with 11 nucleotides matching TRBD2. Unmatched junction bases numbered 8, after V lost 1 base and J lost 4 bases. Looked up from germline, CDR1 is GTSNPN and CDR2 is SVGIG (reference sequence). This CDR3 comprises 16 residues. CDR3 residues: CAWSGRVAGGRETQYF. The CDR3 bases are TGTGCCTGGAGTGGTCGGGTAGCGGGAGGGCGAGAGACCCAGTACTTC. The full variable domain, its missing parts supplied by reference TRBV30 and TRBJ2-5, is SQTIHQWPATLVQPVGSPLSLECTVEGTSNPNLYWYRQAAGRGLQLLFYSVGIGQISSEVPQNLSASRPQDRQFILSSKKLLLSDSGFYLCAWSGRVAGGRETQYFGPGTRLLVL.

The chain recombines TRBV29-1 with TRBJ2-7; 9 nucleotides agree with TRBD2. V dropped 6 bases and J dropped 3; count of bases not matched to a gene: 9. This CDR3 has 14 amino acids. Germline V lookup: CDR1 SQVTM, CDR2 ANQGSEA. The DNA for the CDR3 is TGCAGCGTCCTCCTGGCTAGCGGGATCTACGAGCAGTACTTC. Amino acids: CSVLLASGIYEQYF.

V gene TRBV3-1 (or the pseudogene TRBV3-2) combines with J gene TRBJ2-7; a possible D gene is TRBD1 (6 bases). Germline V gives CDR1 LGHDT, CDR2 YNNKEL (reference sequence). This CDR3 comprises 14 residues. V lost 2 bases to trimming and J lost 1 base, with 9 bases between them. The CDR3 nucleotides read TGTGCCAGCAGCCAACAGGGGTTATCCTACGAGCAGTACTTC. Its translation is CASSQQGLSYEQYF.

V is TRBV3-1 (or the pseudogene TRBV3-2) and J is TRBJ2-2; 11 bases match TRBD2. V lost 2 bases to trimming and J lost 5 bases; unmatched junction nucleotides: 10. The CDR3 is 18 residues long. The germline CDR1 and CDR2 sequences are LGHDT and YNNKEL (reference sequence). CDR3 region: CASSQWGIAGGRTGELFF. The CDR3 coding sequence is TGTGCCAGCAGCCAATGGGGCATAGCGGGAGGGCGAACCGGGGAGCTGTTTTTT.

The CDR3 sequence is CATSDLEQPGNTIYF. In nucleotides, the CDR3 is TGTGCCACCAGTGATTTGGAACAGCCTGGAAACACCATATATTTT. This chain links TRBV24-1 with TRBJ1-3; no definite D call. The CDR3 runs to 15 residues. The V end lost 0 bases, the J end lost 2 bases, and 7 bases lay between the germline ends. The V gene's germline CDR1 is KGHDR and CDR2 SFDVKD.

The V gene is TRBV9, the J gene TRBJ2-1, with 7 bases that match TRBD1. The CDR3 runs 14 residues. The junction had 6 bases not matched to a gene; V was cut back by 6 bases and J by 3 bases. CDR1 is SGDLS and CDR2 is YYNGEE in the germline V gene. The CDR3 loop reads CASNLGQLYNEQFF. The CDR3 DNA reads as TGTGCCAGCAATTTGGGACAGCTCTACAATGAGCAGTTCTTC.

The chain uses TRBV5-1 and TRBJ1-5; 9 positions agree with TRBD1. This CDR3 has 15 amino acids. Germline CDR1 reads SGHRS; CDR2 reads YFSETQ. V was pared by 4 bases and J by 7 bases, with 9 bases of the junction left unmatched. CDR3 residues: CASSRGDRVGQPQHF. As DNA, the CDR3 is TGCGCCAGCAGCAGAGGGGACAGGGTTGGCCAGCCCCAGCATTTT.

This clone was seen once. The chain recombines TRBV5-1 with TRBJ1-5; D might be TRBD1 (6 bases). V gave up 7 bases and J gave up 0 bases, with 14 bases separating them. This CDR3 is 15 amino acids long. From germline, CDR1 is SGHRS and CDR2 YFSETQ. As DNA, the CDR3 is TGCGCCAGCCGGGACAAACCGAATAGCAATCAGCCCCAGCATTTT. This translates into CASRDKPNSNQPQHF. Using reference TRBV5-1 and TRBJ1-5 for the parts outside the CDR3, the full variable domain is KAGVTQTPRYLIKTRGQQVTLSCSPISGHRSVSWYQQTPGQGLQFLFEYFSETQRNKGNFPGRFSGRQFSNSRSEMNVSTLELGDSALYLCASRDKPNSNQPQHFGDGTRLSIL.

This clone was counted a single time. The J gene is TRBJ2-1, the V gene TRBV7-9; TRBD1 aligns across 8 bases. This CDR3 has 18 residues. The germline V gene has CDR1 SEHNR and CDR2 FQNEAQ (reference sequence). V was clipped by 3 bases and J by 0 bases; unmatched bases: 10. CDR3 amino acids: CASSFFRDRPYSYNEQFF. The CDR3 coding sequence is TGTGCCAGCAGCTTCTTCCGGGACAGGCCTTACTCCTACAATGAGCAGTTCTTC. Based on the CDR3 plus reference TRBV7-9 and TRBJ2-1, the full variable domain is DTGVSQNPRHKITKRGQNVTFRCDPISEHNRLYWYRQTLGQGPEFLTYFQNEAQLEKSRLLSDRFSAERPKGSFSTLEIQRTEQGDSAMYLCASSFFRDRPYSYNEQFFGPGTRLTVL.

The chain links TRBV10-1 to TRBJ2-3; TRBD1 aligns across 7 bases. J gave up 2 bases and V 5 bases, and 7 bases lay outside the gene matches. The length of the CDR3 is 15 residues. The germline V gene encodes CDR1 WNHNN and CDR2 SYGVQD (reference sequence). In DNA form, the CDR3 reads TGCGCCAGCAGTTCTTTACAGGGGCCCACAGATACGCAGTATTTT. Its protein product is CASSSLQGPTDTQYF.

This sequence joins TRBV6-5 and TRBJ2-7; unclear D gene. The CDR3 length is 13 residues. Germline CDR1 and CDR2: MNHEY and SVGAGI. V was trimmed by 5 bases and J by 7 bases, leaving 15 bases between them. CDR3 nucleotides: TGTGCCAGCAGTCCCGGGTCTCGAAGGGAGCAGTACTTC. Translating gives CASSPGSRREQYF.

The chain is built from TRBV9 and TRBJ2-3, with a weak D call TRBD2 (6 bases). The CDR3 sequence is 18 residues long. Germline CDR1 SGDLS, CDR2 YYNGEE. Trimming removed 0 bases at V and 0 bases at J, with 17 bases between. The CDR3 coding sequence is TGTGCCAGCAGCGTAGAACTGGGAGGCATAAGTAGCACAGATACGCAGTATTTT. Translating it yields CASSVELGGISSTDTQYF. Full variable domain (remainder filled in from reference TRBV9 and TRBJ2-3): DSGVTQTPKHLITATGQRVTLRCSPRSGDLSVYWYQQSLDQGLQFLIQYYNGEERAKGNILERFSAQQFPDLHSELNLSSLELGDSALYFCASSVELGGISSTDTQYFGPGTRLTVL.

The chain employs TRBV11-2 and TRBJ2-3; 9 positions agree with TRBD1. V gave up 11 bases and J gave up 6 bases; unmatched junction bases: 12. Per germline, CDR1 SGHAT and CDR2 FQNNGV. This CDR3 contains 14 residues. The CDR3 is CAGATGGGSDTQYF. The CDR3 DNA sequence: TGTGCCGGCGCCACAGGGGGCGGATCTGATACGCAGTATTTT.

This chain links TRBV7-6 with TRBJ2-7; TRBD1 matches at 7 bases. In germline, CDR1 is SGHVS, CDR2 FNYEAQ. There are 16 residues in the CDR3. Trimming took 4 bases from V and 2 from J; bases not matched to a gene: 11. DNA for the CDR3: TGTGCCAGCAGCTCACTCCGGGACAGCAAGACCTACGAGCAGTACTTC. It is translated as CASSSLRDSKTYEQYF.

This chain joins TRBV2 and TRBJ2-7; 10 bases match TRBD2. The CDR3 extends over 14 amino acids. J gave up 3 bases and V 7 bases, and 6 bases lay outside the gene matches. The germline gives CDR1 SNHLY, CDR2 FYNNEI. CDR3 sequence (DNA): TGTGCCAGCATACTCTCTAGCGGGAGCTACGAGCAGTACTTC. This encodes CASILSSGSYEQYF.

On this clone: The same CDR3 can be traced to other DNA sequences in this sample. The CDR3 sequence: CASSYGTGGADTQYF. The DNA of the CDR3 is TGTGCCAGCAGTTACGGTACGGGAGGGGCAGATACGCAGTATTTT. The rearrangement joins TRBV6-5 to TRBJ2-3, with 8 bases identical to TRBD2. Per the germline V gene, CDR1 is MNHEY and CDR2 is SVGAGI. The V and J ends lost 2 bases and 4 bases, in that order; junction bases with no gene match: 5. The CDR3 is 15 amino acids.

The sample holds one count of this clone. This chain links TRBV2 with TRBJ2-2; unclear D gene. This CDR3 is 12 amino acids long. Germline lookup yields CDR1 SNHLY and CDR2 FYNNEI. The germline V and J ends were trimmed by 6 bases and 6 bases, with 8 bases remaining between them. The CDR3 nucleotides are TGTGCCAGCAGACCCGAGGCCGGGGAGCTGTTTTTT. This codes for CASRPEAGELFF.

The genes are TRBV3-1 (or the pseudogene TRBV3-2) and TRBJ2-5; the D is unclear. V lost 6 bases, J lost 4 bases, and 12 bases lay in between. Germline assignment: CDR1 LGHDT and CDR2 YNNKEL (reference sequence). The CDR3 has 13 amino acids. Here the CDR3 DNA reads TGTGCCAGCAGTTTCAGTCGTGTAGAGACCCAGTACTTC. Translated: CASSFSRVETQYF.

The rearrangement uses TRBV7-9 and TRBJ2-4; weak D call: TRBD2 (6 bases). The CDR3 has 16 residues. Germline V gene lookup returns CDR1 SEHNR and CDR2 FQNEAQ (reference sequence). The ends were cut back, 2 bases at V and 2 bases at J, with 13 bases in the middle. The CDR3 sequence is CASSLPAGGTKNIQYF. DNA of the CDR3: TGTGCCAGCAGCTTACCCGCAGGAGGGACCAAAAACATTCAGTACTTC.

V gene TRBV7-2 combines with J gene TRBJ2-1, with 13 bases identical to TRBD2. Germline V gene sequence: CDR1 SGHTA, CDR2 FQGNSA. The CDR3 length is 15 residues. Germline trimming cut 5 bases from V and 7 bases from J; bases unmatched to any gene: 5. In nucleotides, the CDR3 is TGTGCCAGCAGCCAGGGACTAGCGGGAAAAAATGAGCAGTTCTTC. Amino acids: CASSQGLAGKNEQFF.